This TCR beta chain was identified in a study of blood T cells in healthy people across ages. Donors were systemically healthy Caucasian individuals from Russia aged about 6 to 95 years. A minimum of 7 million PBMCs was isolated per sample. The authors ran a second PCR of about 6 to 11 cycles using a sample-barcoded 5' primer and a J-beta primer mix. Via MiXCR, TCRdb re-called the 5' RACE reads, giving one row per CDR3 protein. The sample consists of hundreds of thousands of distinct CDR3 sequences, 58% of them appearing once. The sequence came from a man aged 30 to 39 in good health. The sequenced material came from blood.

CDR3 protein: CASSRDLSYNEQFF. The DNA for the CDR3 is TGTGCCAGCAGCCGGGACTTGTCATACAATGAGCAGTTCTTC. The V call is TRBV12-3 or TRBV12-4, the J call TRBJ2-1; weak D call: TRBD2 (6 bases). The V end lost 6 bases, the J end lost 4 bases, and 13 bases lay between the germline ends. The CDR3 is made up of 14 amino acids.